This TCR beta chain appears in the sequencing data of a study of OX40 agonist ivuxolimab in advanced cancers. About the study: Partial response was recorded in three patients: one hepatocellular carcinoma and two cutaneous melanoma cases.

General study points: Partly responding patients at 0.1-3.0 mg/kg showed some of the smallest clonal expansion.

On this clone: Its antigen remains unknown.

Germline-derived CDR1 and CDR2 are SGHNT and YYREEE (reference sequence). The CDR3 is made up of 15 amino acids. V was trimmed by 4 bases and J by 4 bases, leaving 17 bases between them. The assay was immunoSEQ multiplex PCR, and TCRdb's table has in-frame clones only and misses some. The data contain under 95,000 clones, roughly 89% of them singletons. The TCR was taken from an adult with an advanced solid tumor such as melanoma, head and neck, liver or kidney cancer. The sequenced sample was CD4+ or CD8+ T cells sorted from blood, obtained in a trial of the OX40 agonist ivuxolimab. The V and J genes are TRBV5-4 and TRBJ2-5, with D perhaps assigned TRBD1 or TRBD2 (5 bases each). The CDR3 nucleotides are TGTGCCAGCAGCCGATTGGGGACGGACGGAGAGACCCAGTACTTC. Its protein is CASSRLGTDGETQYF.